The clone carrying this TCR beta chain has only a few counts. The PCR made use of 60 Vbeta and 13 Jbeta primers. Measured with immunoSEQ multiplex PCR; TCRdb has only the in-frame clones, and not every one. The table has around 140,000 clones, around 10% seen once; the top ten hold 1.5% to 2%. These data originate in a study of cytomegalovirus exposure and HLA in healthy donors. Germline V CDR1 and CDR2: SGDLS, YYNGEE. The CDR3 has 15 residues. The V and J ends lost 4 bases and 2 bases respectively, with 16 bases between them. The source of this sequence is a man in his forties or fifties in good health and CMV-seronegative. The chain links TRBV9 to TRBJ2-7, with a possible D match to TRBD2 (5 bases). Sequencing was done on a sample of PBMCs. CDR3 residues: CASSPSGGLTYEQYF. The CDR3 DNA sequence: TGTGCCAGCAGCCCAAGCGGTGGTCTGACCTACGAGCAGTACTTC.